The 3 T cell receptor beta chains reported below all come from one sample, sequenced in a study of technical replicates of blood from several donors. Profiling relied on immunoSEQ multiplex PCR, and the TCRdb table lists in-frame clones only, not all of them. Of about 81,000 clones in the sample, about 96% were seen once. Sequencing was done on a sample of T cells isolated from PBMCs. These receptors were taken from a human donor in good health.

This clone was observed a single time. The chain uses TRBV18 and TRBJ2-3; 11 bases match TRBD2. The CDR3 consists of 17 residues. Germline-derived CDR1 and CDR2 are KGHSH and LQKENI. Trimming cost V 1 base and J 0 bases; bases outside gene matches: 3. This CDR3 is CASSPRSGRASTDTQYF. The CDR3 DNA follows: TGTGCCAGCTCACCACGTAGCGGGAGGGCCAGCACAGATACGCAGTATTTT.

The V call is TRBV7-8, the J call TRBJ2-1; 7 bases map to TRBD1. The CDR3 extends over 16 amino acids. Losses at the gene ends were 5 bases for V and 6 bases for J; bases not matched to a gene: 13. The germline V gene encodes CDR1 SGHVS and CDR2 FQNEAQ. This chain's CDR3 is CASSGYTGVVGNEQFF. As DNA, the CDR3 is TGTGCCAGCAGCGGTTATACAGGGGTCGTCGGCAATGAGCAGTTCTTC.

A note on this clone: This CDR3 is also generated by other DNA sequences in the sample. The rearrangement links TRBV5-1 to TRBJ1-3, with unresolved D. V was trimmed by 4 bases and J by 0 bases, leaving 8 bases between them. The CDR3 contains 14 residues. Germline values: CDR1 SGHRS, CDR2 YFSETQ. The CDR3 protein is CASSSGSSGNTIYF. CDR3 nucleotides: TGCGCCAGCAGCAGCGGGTCCTCTGGAAACACCATATATTTT.